Following are 23 T cell receptor beta chains from one sample sequenced in a study of PD-1 blockade in classical Hodgkin lymphoma. Time point reported: newly diagnosed, previously untreated cHL patient sample. Applied to thawed PBMCs, magnetic negative selection was the method used to isolate CD8+ T cells. Sequencing was performed with immunoSEQ multiplex PCR; in TCRdb, only in-frame clones are kept and a portion is missing. The sample records some 9,000 clones, 75% to 95% being singletons. The sequenced material came from CD8+ T cells from blood. All receptors derive from a human donor with classical Hodgkin lymphoma.

This clone was picked up one time. The chain is built from TRBV5-1 and TRBJ1-2; TRBD1 matches 8 bases. V shed 6 bases, J shed 7 bases, and the junction held 29 bases outside the gene matches. Per germline, CDR1 SGHRS and CDR2 YFSETQ. The length of the CDR3 is 20 residues. This chain's CDR3 is CASILNPATRGRGPRGGYTF. CDR3 DNA sequence: TGCGCCAGCATCCTAAACCCTGCTACGCGGGGCAGGGGGCCCCGAGGTGGCTACACCTTC.

The chain has TRBV5-4 and TRBJ2-1; 8 bases agree with TRBD1. CDR1 is SGHNT and CDR2 is YYREEE in the germline V gene (reference sequence). J was trimmed by 0 bases and V by 0 bases; bases with no gene match: 5. CDR3 length equals 17 residues. CDR3 coding DNA: TGTGCCAGCAGCTTGGCGACAGGGGCCCTCTCCTACAATGAGCAGTTCTTC. The encoded protein is CASSLATGALSYNEQFF.

The chain uses TRBV4-3 and TRBJ2-2, with D hard to call. CDR3 length equals 15 residues. Trimming stripped 0 bases from V and 2 bases from J, with 7 bases between. Germline assignment: CDR1 LGHNA and CDR2 YSLEER. As DNA, the CDR3 is TGCGCCAGCAGCCAAGAATCCCGAAACACCGGGGAGCTGTTTTTT. This codes for CASSQESRNTGELFF.

The chain carries TRBV7-2 and TRBJ1-1; 7 bases map to TRBD1. V dropped 7 bases and J dropped 5; count of bases not matched to a gene: 19. There are 17 residues in the CDR3. Germline lookup yields CDR1 SGHTA and CDR2 FQGNSA. CDR3 in amino acids: CASIERQGQIMGTEAFF. In DNA form, the CDR3 reads TGTGCCAGCATCGAGAGACAGGGCCAAATTATGGGAACTGAAGCTTTCTTT.

The CDR3 region has the DNA TGTGCCACCCAAGAGGGGGCGGGCTACACCTTC. Translating gives CATQEGAGYTF. The chain couples TRBV15 to TRBJ1-2; 7 bases align to TRBD1. Trimming cost V 8 bases and J 8 bases; bases outside gene matches: 5. CDR1 LNHNV and CDR2 YYDKDF come from the germline V gene (reference sequence). The CDR3 covers 11 residues.

The chain uses TRBV6-1 and TRBJ2-3; D may be TRBD2 (7 bases). CDR1 is MNHNS and CDR2 is SASEGT in the germline V gene. CDR3 length: 15 amino acids. Trimming shortened V by 6 bases and J by 5 bases, and 18 bases separated the two germline ends. The CDR3 DNA is TGTGCCAGCAGCCAGTGGAGGGGGGGGCGAGATACGCAGTATTTT. This encodes CASSQWRGGRDTQYF.

The chain is built from TRBV19 and TRBJ2-3; D call uncertain. V lost 6 bases to trimming and J lost 1 base, with 8 bases between them. CDR1 and CDR2 from the germline V gene are LNHDA and SQIVND (reference sequence). There are 13 residues in the CDR3. CDR3: CASRPSGTDTQYF. CDR3 coding DNA: TGTGCCAGTAGGCCGTCAGGCACAGATACGCAGTATTTT.

The chain links TRBV15 to TRBJ1-4, with 7 nucleotides matching TRBD1. Per germline, CDR1 LNHNV and CDR2 YYDKDF (reference sequence). The CDR3 runs 15 residues. V lost 5 bases to trimming and J lost 1 base; unmatched junction nucleotides: 4. CDR3 amino acids: CATSEGARTNEKLFF. In DNA, the CDR3 is TGTGCCACCAGCGAGGGGGCTAGAACTAATGAAAAACTGTTTTTT.

This clone was detected only once. The V gene is TRBV5-4, the J gene TRBJ2-7; tentatively, D is TRBD2 (6 bases). Trimming removed 4 bases at V and 6 bases at J, with 14 bases between. CDR3 length: 13 residues. The germline V gene encodes CDR1 SGHNT and CDR2 YYREEE (reference sequence). This chain's CDR3 is CASSLKLGGEQYF. Written as DNA, the CDR3 is TGTGCCAGCAGCCTGAAATTGGGAGGCGAGCAGTACTTC.

The gene calls are TRBV7-9 and TRBJ2-7; tentatively, D is TRBD1 (6 bases). V was clipped by 1 base and J by 6 bases, with 10 bases between them. The length of the CDR3 is 13 residues. CDR1 is SEHNR and CDR2 is FQNEAQ in the germline V gene (reference sequence). The CDR3 DNA is TGTGCCAGCAGCTTAGTGGGGGCCCTCGAGCAGTACTTC. It is translated as CASSLVGALEQYF.

The DNA of the CDR3 is TGCGCCAGCAGCCCGAACGATCTCTATGGGGGCGTGGAGACCCAGTACTTC. It encodes CASSPNDLYGGVETQYF. V and J are TRBV4-1 and TRBJ2-5; D is possibly TRBD1 (6 bases). The CDR3 is 17 amino acids. Germline V gene sequence: CDR1 MGHRA, CDR2 YSYEKL. V lost 4 bases and J lost 5, with 23 bases in between.

The rearrangement joins TRBV6-6 to TRBJ1-4; no clear D. The CDR3 totals 13 residues. The V gene's germline CDR1 is MNHNY and CDR2 SVGAGI (reference sequence). V was clipped by 2 bases and J by 4 bases, with 5 bases between them. CDR3 amino acids: CASSYDSNEKLFF. The DNA for the CDR3 is TGTGCCAGCAGTTACGATAGTAATGAAAAACTGTTTTTT.

The chain uses TRBV28 and TRBJ2-6; TRBD1 agrees at 8 bases. Trimming cost V 7 bases and J 3 bases; bases outside gene matches: 8. Germline V gene data show CDR1 as MDHEN and CDR2 as SYDVKM. The CDR3 covers 16 residues. CDR3 coding DNA: TGTGCCAGCACCCAGGGGGCGCAGGGTGGGGCCAACGTCCTGACTTTC. It translates to CASTQGAQGGANVLTF. The full variable domain, rest sourced from reference TRBV28 and TRBJ2-6, is DVKVTQSSRYLVKRTGEKVFLECVQDMDHENMFWYRQDPGLGLRLIYFSYDVKMKEKGDIPEGYSVSREKKERFSLILESASTNQTSMYLCASTQGAQGGANVLTFGAGSRLTVL.

The V gene is TRBV15, the J gene TRBJ2-2, with 7 bases that match TRBD1. The CDR3 runs to 15 residues. The V gene's germline CDR1 is LNHNV and CDR2 YYDKDF (reference sequence). V trimming: 6 bases; J trimming: 6 bases; junction bases outside the gene matches: 10. For the CDR3, the DNA is TGTGCCACCAGTTGGCAGGGACAGTGGTCCGGGGAGCTGTTTTTT. Encoded protein: CATSWQGQWSGELFF.

This chain joins TRBV7-2 and TRBJ2-1, with TRBD1 as a possible D gene (6 bases). CDR3 length: 14 residues. The germline CDR1 and CDR2 sequences are SGHTA and FQGNSA. V was clipped by 5 bases and J by 0 bases, with 8 bases between them. CDR3 region: CASSQGTSYNEQFF. The CDR3 nucleotides are TGTGCCAGCAGCCAGGGGACCTCCTACAATGAGCAGTTCTTC.

The chain has TRBV29-1 and TRBJ2-1; TRBD2 aligns across 11 bases. The CDR3 is 15 amino acids. With 1 base clipped from V and 4 bases from J, the junction kept 3 bases outside the gene matches. Per the germline V gene, CDR1 is SQVTM and CDR2 is ANQGSEA. The CDR3 loop reads CSVEVAGGPYNEQFF. In DNA, the CDR3 is TGCAGCGTTGAAGTAGCGGGAGGGCCGTACAATGAGCAGTTCTTC.

The chain has TRBV6-5 and TRBJ1-1; D may be TRBD1 (6 bases). Trimming took off 7 bases at V and 5 bases at J, with 8 bases between the two ends. CDR3 size: 11 residues. Per the germline V gene, CDR1 is MNHEY and CDR2 is SVGAGI. This chain's CDR3 is CASNQGTEAFF. CDR3 in DNA: TGTGCCAGCAATCAGGGGACTGAAGCTTTCTTT.

The rearrangement joins TRBV6-1 to TRBJ2-1; 9 bases are shared with TRBD2. The CDR3 runs to 15 residues. Looked up from germline, CDR1 is MNHNS and CDR2 is SASEGT. The junction had 5 bases not matched to a gene; V was cut back by 1 base and J by 7 bases. CDR3 nucleotide sequence: TGTGCCAGCAGTGAAGAAAGCGGGGGGAGGAATGAGCAGTTCTTC. It codes for CASSEESGGRNEQFF.

The chain combines TRBV6-5 with TRBJ2-7, with 10 nucleotides matching TRBD2. CDR3 length: 15 amino acids. Germline CDR1 and CDR2: MNHEY and SVGAGI. Trimming removed 11 bases from V and 3 bases from J; junction bases left unmatched: 13. Here the CDR3 reads CASCISRTSGYEQYF. The CDR3 coding sequence is TGTGCCTCTTGTATCAGCAGGACTAGCGGCTACGAGCAGTACTTC.

The V gene is TRBV7-2, the J gene TRBJ2-1; the D gene could be TRBD1 or TRBD2 (5 bases each). The germline gives CDR1 SGHTA, CDR2 FQGNSA. The CDR3 loop spans 18 amino acids. V lost 4 bases, J lost 4 bases, and 23 bases lay in between. The CDR3 loop reads CASSSPSRGGGGYNEQFF. DNA of the CDR3: TGTGCCAGCAGCTCCCCCTCTCGGGGTGGTGGGGGTTACAATGAGCAGTTCTTC.

This sequence joins TRBV7-3 and TRBJ2-2; no firm D call. This CDR3 is 15 amino acids long. Trimming took off 0 bases at V and 6 bases at J, with 11 bases between the two ends. The germline V gene encodes CDR1 SGHTA and CDR2 FQGTGA. CDR3 in DNA: TGTGCCAGCAGCTTAACGGGCGCTGGGCCCGGGGAGCTGTTTTTT. As protein: CASSLTGAGPGELFF.

The CDR3 sequence: CASSQDRGVTEAFF. The DNA for the CDR3 is TGCGCCAGCAGCCAAGACAGGGGGGTCACTGAAGCTTTCTTT. The chain links TRBV4-3 to TRBJ1-1, with TRBD1 identical over 7 bases. Per the germline V gene, CDR1 is LGHNA and CDR2 is YSLEER. The CDR3 totals 14 residues. Trimming cost V 0 bases and J 4 bases; bases outside gene matches: 2.

This sequence joins TRBV7-6 and TRBJ2-7; the D gene is possibly TRBD2 (7 bases). The CDR3 has 15 amino acids. CDR1 is SGHVS and CDR2 is FNYEAQ in the germline V gene. Trimming pared 1 base from V and 2 bases from J, leaving 12 bases between. CDR3 DNA sequence: TGTGCCAGCAGCTTAGGGGGGGGCCGAGCCTACGAGCAGTACTTC. Translated, it gives CASSLGGGRAYEQYF.